This TCR beta chain was identified in a study of cytomegalovirus exposure and HLA in healthy donors. The ends were cut back, 3 bases at V and 0 bases at J, with 3 bases in the middle. This CDR3 is 13 amino acids long. Per germline, CDR1 MNHEY and CDR2 SMNVEV (reference sequence). Primers: 60 Vbeta forward and 13 Jbeta reverse. Clones were sequenced by immunoSEQ multiplex PCR, and TCRdb holds only the in-frame ones, with some missing. This table has 130,000 to 150,000 clones, around 85% appearing once. The sample comprised PBMCs. The sequence was collected from a man in his forties in good health and CMV-seropositive. This chain links TRBV27 with TRBJ1-3; no definite D call. The CDR3 DNA reads TGTGCCAGCAGTTTCAGCTCTGGAAACACCATATATTTT. It translates to CASSFSSGNTIYF.